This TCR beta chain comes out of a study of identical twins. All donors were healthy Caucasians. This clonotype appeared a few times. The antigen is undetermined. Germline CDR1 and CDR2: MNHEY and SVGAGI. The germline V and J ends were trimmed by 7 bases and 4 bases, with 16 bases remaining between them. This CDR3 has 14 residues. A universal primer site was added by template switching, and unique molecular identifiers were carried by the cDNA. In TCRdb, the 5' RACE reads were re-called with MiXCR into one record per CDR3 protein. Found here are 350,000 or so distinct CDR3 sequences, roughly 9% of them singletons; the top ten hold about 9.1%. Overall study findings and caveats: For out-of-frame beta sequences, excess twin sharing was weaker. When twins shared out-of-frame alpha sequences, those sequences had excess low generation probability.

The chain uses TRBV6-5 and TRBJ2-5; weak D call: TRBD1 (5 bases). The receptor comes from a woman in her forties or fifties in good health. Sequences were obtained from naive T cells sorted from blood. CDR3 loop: CASKKGTGGETQYF. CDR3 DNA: TGTGCCAGCAAAAAAGGTACAGGCGGAGAGACCCAGTACTTC.